Below, 17 T cell receptor beta chains from the same sample are listed, as sequenced in a study of identical twins. TCRdb re-analysed the 5' RACE reads in MiXCR, keeping a single row per CDR3 protein. Of under 800,000 distinct CDR3 sequences listed, approximately 21% are singletons. The sample also formed part of further work on T cells expressing NK-cell markers.

The sequenced sample consisted of PBMCs. Receptors were obtained from a woman aged 18-35 years in good health.

This chain uses TRBV5-1 with TRBJ1-4; weak D call: TRBD1 (6 bases). The CDR3 consists of 14 residues. The ends were cut back, 5 bases at V and 4 bases at J, with 12 bases in the middle. Germline CDR1 is SGHRS and CDR2 is YFSETQ. The CDR3 coding sequence is TGCGCCAGCAGAGGGGGATCAATTAATGAAAAACTGTTTTTT. It encodes CASRGGSINEKLFF.

The chain recombines TRBV2 with TRBJ2-2, with a weak D call TRBD1 (6 bases). The CDR3 covers 14 residues. CDR1 SNHLY and CDR2 FYNNEI come from the germline V gene. V was shortened by 4 bases and J by 6 bases, with 12 bases between the two germline ends. The CDR3 is CASSAGTRAGELFF. CDR3 nucleotide sequence: TGTGCCAGCAGTGCCGGGACAAGAGCCGGGGAGCTGTTTTTT.

This clonotype appeared many times. The genes are TRBV7-2 and TRBJ2-1, with D perhaps TRBD2 (6 bases). The CDR3 totals 23 residues. The V and J ends lost 3 bases and 0 bases respectively, with 33 bases between them. In germline, CDR1 is SGHTA, CDR2 FQGNSA. The DNA for the CDR3 is TGTGCCAGCAGCTTTCCCCAATTTCGGGACTTTCGAGGCGGAGAGAGCTCCTACAATGAGCAGTTCTTC. It translates to CASSFPQFRDFRGGESSYNEQFF.

CDR3 region: CASSVWGETQYF. In DNA form, the CDR3 reads TGTGCCAGCTCAGTTTGGGGAGAGACCCAGTACTTC. The chain couples TRBV6-5 to TRBJ2-5; unclear D gene. Germline-derived CDR1 and CDR2 are MNHEY and SVGAGI. The V end was cut by 8 bases, the J end by 4 bases, with 11 bases between. The CDR3 is made up of 12 amino acids.

The rearrangement uses TRBV7-2 and TRBJ2-7; unclear D gene. The germline V gene encodes CDR1 SGHTA and CDR2 FQGNSA. CDR3 length: 15 residues. V lost 6 bases and J lost 1, with 16 bases in between. The CDR3 loop is CASSWASGGSYEQYF. The CDR3 DNA reads as TGTGCCAGCAGTTGGGCCTCGGGCGGTTCCTACGAGCAGTACTTC.

The chain combines TRBV5-1 with TRBJ2-2, with D possibly TRBD1 on 5 matching bases. Germline CDR1 is SGHRS and CDR2 is YFSETQ. The CDR3 consists of 13 residues. V was clipped by 9 bases and J by 0 bases, with 9 bases between them. The CDR3 bases are TGCGCCACGACAGCCGCGAACACCGGGGAGCTGTTTTTT. Translation gives CATTAANTGELFF.

This clonotype came up a few times. V gene TRBV7-2 combines with J gene TRBJ2-5; 10 bases line up with TRBD1. CDR1 is SGHTA, CDR2 FQGNSA, per germline. The CDR3 sequence is 16 residues long. V shed 5 bases, J shed 5 bases, and the junction held 11 bases outside the gene matches. As DNA, the CDR3 is TGTGCCAGCAGCGTTGGGGACAGGGGTTTTTGGGAGACCCAGTACTTC. This encodes CASSVGDRGFWETQYF.

This chain links TRBV6-2 or TRBV6-3 with TRBJ2-7; 7 bases map to TRBD1. After removal of 2 bases from V and 3 bases from J, the junction contained 4 bases not matched to a gene. CDR3 length: 14 residues. Germline CDR1 and CDR2: MNHEY and SVGEGT. The CDR3 sequence: CASSYGTVFYEQYF. Here the CDR3 DNA reads TGTGCCAGCAGTTACGGGACAGTATTCTACGAGCAGTACTTC.

This clonotype was observed a handful of times. The chain combines TRBV6-1 with TRBJ1-1; perhaps TRBD1 as D (5 bases). The CDR3 runs 14 residues. V was clipped by 4 bases and J by 3 bases, with 12 bases between them. The V gene's germline CDR1 is MNHNS and CDR2 SASEGT. CDR3 bases: TGTGCCAGCAGTGCACTGTGGGGGGACACTGAAGCTTTCTTT. Its translation is CASSALWGDTEAFF.

The chain couples TRBV27 to TRBJ2-1; 11 bases fit TRBD1. Per the germline V gene, CDR1 is MNHEY and CDR2 is SMNVEV (reference sequence). V lost 10 bases to trimming and J lost 7 bases; unmatched junction nucleotides: 9. There are 14 residues in the CDR3. Here the CDR3 reads CATTGQGAWNEQFF. CDR3 DNA sequence: TGTGCCACCACAGGACAGGGGGCATGGAATGAGCAGTTCTTC.

This chain connects TRBV12-3 or TRBV12-4 to TRBJ2-5; TRBD2 matches at 7 bases. The CDR3 spans 12 residues. The V gene end was trimmed by 6 bases and the J gene end by 9 bases; junction bases not matched to a gene: 7. The CDR3 loop is CASRLAAAAQYF. The CDR3 DNA sequence: TGTGCCAGCAGGCTAGCGGCCGCGGCCCAGTACTTC.

The table lists this clonotype with a few counts. The chain joins TRBV10-3 to TRBJ1-1; a weak D match, TRBD1 (5 bases). There are 14 residues in the CDR3. Germline-derived CDR1 and CDR2 are ENHRY and SYGVKD. Trimming removed 6 bases from V and 8 bases from J, with 19 bases in between. The CDR3 nucleotides read TGTGCCATCAGGAGCCGGGACCGCCAGATGGAAGCTTTCTTT. Translation: CAIRSRDRQMEAFF.

The rearrangement links TRBV6-1 to TRBJ2-1, with TRBD2 as a possible D gene (6 bases). The CDR3 spans 15 residues. V was cut by 7 bases and J by 2 bases, with 15 bases left in between. Germline V gene data show CDR1 as MNHNS and CDR2 as SASEGT. The chain's CDR3 is CASTPRRAAYNEQFF. In nucleotides, the CDR3 is TGTGCCAGCACCCCACGGAGGGCCGCCTACAATGAGCAGTTCTTC.

The chain carries TRBV20-1 and TRBJ1-5, with D possibly TRBD1 on 5 matching bases. CDR1 is DFQATT, CDR2 SNEGSKA, per germline (reference sequence). The CDR3 loop spans 12 amino acids. Trimming removed 6 bases from V and 7 bases from J, with 13 bases in between. Here the CDR3 DNA reads TGCAGTGCCAAGAGCCGGGGGCAGCCCCAGCATTTT. Amino acid sequence: CSAKSRGQPQHF.

The chain employs TRBV7-2 and TRBJ2-1; 12 nucleotides line up with TRBD2. With 4 bases clipped from V and 1 base from J, the junction kept 5 bases outside the gene matches. The germline V gene encodes CDR1 SGHTA and CDR2 FQGNSA. CDR3 length: 17 amino acids. CDR3 DNA sequence: TGTGCCAGCAGCTCGACTAGCGGGAGAAGATCCTACAATGAGCAGTTCTTC. Its protein is CASSSTSGRRSYNEQFF.

In regard to this clonotype: An end of the junction differs from the germline gene, which may be a read error. The chain employs TRBV6-5 and TRBJ2-2; 7 bases are shared with TRBD1. CDR3 length equals 15 residues. In germline, CDR1 is MNHEY, CDR2 SVGAGI. The CDR3 coding sequence is TGTGCCAGCAGTTACGTGGGACAGAGCACCCGGGAGCTGTTTTTT. It encodes CASSYVGQSTRELFF.

This clonotype was found a few times. This chain uses TRBV2 with TRBJ1-2; D not resolved. Trimming pared 7 bases from V and 3 bases from J, leaving 12 bases between. CDR3 size: 13 residues. Germline V gives CDR1 SNHLY, CDR2 FYNNEI. The DNA for the CDR3 is TGTGCCAGCATCGACTGGAACTACTATGGCTACACCTTC. It translates to CASIDWNYYGYTF.